This TCR beta chain was captured by sequencing in a study of blood T cell repertoires in COVID-19. Study in general: The samples span acute and convalescent COVID-19 from the United States, Italy and Spain.

Under the authors' procedure: How many nucleated cells were present was estimated from reference gene primer amplification. This table comes from immunoSEQ multiplex PCR, and its TCRdb copy is limited to in-frame clones, with some not included. The D gene and trimming were derived from the DNA, and the V and J assignments and clone size from that table. The table includes 120,000 or so clones, roughly 90% detected once. CDR1 is SNHLY and CDR2 is FYNNEI in the germline V gene. There are 14 residues in the CDR3. The V gene end was trimmed by 7 bases and the J gene end by 7 bases; junction bases not matched to a gene: 9.

Source material: peripheral blood. The chain joins TRBV2 to TRBJ1-2, with 10 bases identical to TRBD1. This TCR came from a man aged 40-49 years with acute or convalescent COVID-19. As DNA, the CDR3 is TGTGCCAGCATTACCGGGACAGGGGCGCTTGGCTACACCTTC. Its protein is CASITGTGALGYTF.